The rows below give T cell receptor beta chains drawn from one sample of a study of human versus mouse CDR3 diversity and MHC coevolution. Clones were read by immunoSEQ multiplex PCR, and TCRdb kept only the in-frame ones, dropping some. The sample lists roughly 80,000 clones, just under 95% occurring once. The specimen was naive CD4+ T cells from blood. The receptors were gathered from a person between 25 and 69 years old in good health. The CDR3 runs from the conserved cysteine through the conserved F or W. D genes are given only for firm matches. A clone size is listed for some rows: how often the clone was seen (once, few, many), or a class if it is expanded.

J gene,V gene,D gene,clone size,CDR3 protein,CDR3 DNA
TRBJ2-7,TRBV7-2,TRBD2,-,CASSLTTLAGAYEQYF,TGTGCCAGCAGCCTCACCACCCTAGCGGGAGCCTACGAGCAGTACTTC
TRBJ2-2,TRBV19,TRBD1,-,CASSIKGTGPGELFF,TGTGCCAGTAGTATTAAGGGGACAGGGCCCGGGGAGCTGTTTTTT
TRBJ1-1,TRBV19,TRBD1,few,CASMDRANTEAFF,TGTGCCAGCATGGACAGGGCGAACACTGAAGCTTTCTTT
TRBJ2-7,TRBV5-4,-,-,CASSLGGLRTSYEQYF,TGTGCCAGCAGCTTGGGAGGGCTTCGAACCTCCTACGAGCAGTACTTC
TRBJ1-2,TRBV19,TRBD1,-,CASSWDSSAFGYTF,TGTGCCAGTAGTTGGGACAGTTCGGCCTTTGGCTACACCTTC
TRBJ1-2,TRBV27,-,-,CASSRLTNAYGYTF,TGTGCCAGCAGTCGTCTGACAAACGCCTATGGCTACACCTTC
TRBJ2-7,TRBV19,TRBD1,-,CATGTDNSYGQYF,TGTGCCACCGGGACAGATAACTCCTACGGGCAGTACTTC
TRBJ1-5,TRBV9,-,-,CASSVEGGGQPQHF,TGTGCCAGCAGCGTAGAAGGGGGAGGGCAGCCCCAGCATTTT
TRBJ1-1,TRBV5-1,TRBD1,-,CASSLGDRGTTTEAFF,TGCGCCAGCAGCTTGGGAGACAGGGGTACAACGACTGAAGCTTTCTTT
TRBJ2-2,TRBV19,TRBD1,-,CASSHRDRVVTGELFF,TGTGCCAGTAGTCACCGGGACAGGGTTGTCACCGGGGAGCTGTTTTTT
TRBJ1-2,TRBV18,TRBD1,-,CASSLRDRGVYTF,TGTGCCAGCTCACTCCGGGACAGGGGTGTCTACACCTTC
TRBJ2-7,TRBV28,TRBD1,-,CASSLGQGVGQYF,TGTGCCAGCAGCCTGGGACAGGGTGTGGGGCAGTACTTC
TRBJ1-5,TRBV19,TRBD1,-,CASSMTGGNQPQHF,TGTGCCAGTAGTATGACAGGGGGCAATCAGCCCCAGCATTTT
TRBJ2-1,TRBV28,TRBD2,-,CASEGTSGYNEQFF,TGTGCCAGCGAAGGGACTAGCGGCTACAATGAGCAGTTCTTC
TRBJ2-1,TRBV7-7,TRBD2,-,CASSRSLAGLKSSYNEQFF,TGTGCCAGCAGCCGATCACTAGCGGGACTCAAGAGCTCCTACAATGAGCAGTTCTTC
TRBJ1-2,TRBV28,-,-,CASSSPGHSGYTF,TGTGCCAGCAGCTCCCCGGGACACAGTGGCTACACCTTC
TRBJ1-5,TRBV18,-,-,CASSPGESRQPQHF,TGTGCCAGCTCTCCCGGGGAGTCTCGGCAGCCCCAGCATTTT
TRBJ1-2,TRBV9,-,-,CASSSGAGANYGYTF,TGTGCCAGCAGCTCAGGTGCGGGGGCTAACTATGGCTACACCTTC
TRBJ1-2,TRBV6-5,TRBD1,-,CASSPTGPSQGYTF,TGTGCCAGCAGCCCGACAGGGCCCAGCCAGGGCTACACCTTC
TRBJ2-7,TRBV7-6,TRBD1,-,CASSPKDRGIGGPSSYEQYF,TGTGCCAGCAGCCCGAAGGACAGGGGGATTGGGGGGCCGAGCTCCTACGAGCAGTACTTC
TRBJ2-2,TRBV18,-,-,CASSPPSQGTGELFF,TGTGCCAGCTCACCACCGAGCCAGGGCACCGGGGAGCTGTTTTTT
TRBJ1-1,TRBV7-2,TRBD1,once,CASSITQGALNTEAFF,TGTGCCAGCAGCATCACCCAGGGGGCTTTGAACACTGAAGCTTTCTTT
TRBJ1-5,TRBV28,-,-,CASSLWAGRGSNQPQHF,TGTGCCAGCAGTTTATGGGCAGGGAGGGGTAGCAATCAGCCCCAGCATTTT
TRBJ2-3,TRBV6-1,TRBD1,-,CASRPGQGDTQYF,TGTGCCAGCAGGCCGGGACAGGGGGATACGCAGTATTTT
TRBJ2-3,TRBV6-5,TRBD1,-,CASRTGQGLYTQYF,TGTGCCAGCAGGACGGGACAGGGGCTATATACGCAGTATTTT
TRBJ2-5,TRBV5-1,TRBD1,-,CASSPQGAKETQYF,TGCGCCAGCAGCCCCCAGGGGGCGAAGGAGACCCAGTACTTC
TRBJ1-1,TRBV19,TRBD1,-,CASRPRQGGDTEAFF,TGTGCCAGTAGACCACGACAGGGAGGCGACACTGAAGCTTTCTTT
TRBJ2-6,TRBV15,TRBD1,-,CATSRGRDRGVPGANVLTF,TGTGCCACCAGCAGAGGGAGGGACAGGGGAGTCCCTGGGGCCAACGTCCTGACTTTC
TRBJ1-1,TRBV27,-,-,CASSLWGSRTEAFF,TGTGCCAGCAGTTTATGGGGCAGTCGCACTGAAGCTTTCTTT
TRBJ2-5,TRBV4-3,-,-,CASSQWRQETQYF,TGCGCCAGCAGCCAATGGAGGCAAGAGACCCAGTACTTC
TRBJ2-7,TRBV18,-,-,CASSPGGTESYEQYF,TGTGCCAGCTCACCGGGGGGAACAGAATCCTACGAGCAGTACTTC
TRBJ2-6,TRBV7-3,TRBD1,-,CASSSYGTGSGANVLTF,TGTGCCAGCAGCTCCTATGGGACAGGGTCTGGGGCCAACGTCCTGACTTTC
TRBJ1-1,TRBV5-1,-,-,CASSYGAAGGVTEAFF,TGCGCCAGCAGCTATGGGGCGGCGGGGGGTGTAACTGAAGCTTTCTTT
TRBJ2-3,TRBV21-1,-,few,CASSKKVTGPTQYF,TGTGCCAGCAGCAAAAAGGTCACGGGTCCTACGCAGTATTTT
TRBJ1-1,TRBV25-1,-,-,CASKRALNTEAFF,TGTGCCAGCAAGAGGGCTCTGAACACTGAAGCTTTCTTT
TRBJ2-6,TRBV6-5,-,-,CASTRSGANVLTF,TGTGCCAGCACCCGTTCTGGGGCCAACGTCCTGACTTTC
TRBJ2-7,TRBV28,TRBD1,-,CASSYERDRGLYF,TGTGCCAGCAGTTATGAACGGGACAGGGGTTTGTACTTC
TRBJ2-7,TRBV14,-,few,CASSQDMPGAGNEQYF,TGTGCCAGCAGCCAAGATATGCCAGGGGCTGGGAACGAGCAGTACTTC
TRBJ2-7,TRBV7-2,-,-,CASSLRYEQYF,TGTGCCAGCAGCCTCCGCTACGAGCAGTACTTC
TRBJ2-1,TRBV28,TRBD2,-,CASSLPGLATLYNEQFF,TGTGCCAGCAGTTTGCCGGGACTAGCGACACTCTACAATGAGCAGTTCTTC
TRBJ2-2,TRBV7-9,TRBD1,-,CASSLQGAIPGELFF,TGTGCCAGCAGCTTACAGGGGGCGATCCCCGGGGAGCTGTTTTTT
TRBJ1-2,TRBV27,TRBD1,once,CASSYGDRVDKGGYTF,TGTGCCAGCAGTTATGGGGACAGGGTAGACAAGGGTGGCTACACCTTC
TRBJ2-4,TRBV4-1,-,-,CASSQPTVVAKNIQYF,TGCGCCAGCAGCCAACCGACAGTGGTAGCCAAAAACATTCAGTACTTC
TRBJ2-3,TRBV5-4,TRBD2,-,CASSLAGAGGTQYF,TGTGCCAGCAGCTTGGCCGGAGCGGGGGGAACGCAGTATTTT
TRBJ2-7,TRBV28,-,-,CAILAPSSYEQYF,TGTGCCATCCTAGCGCCAAGCTCCTACGAGCAGTACTTC
TRBJ2-1,TRBV6-6,TRBD2,-,CASSYSGIGGGDEQFF,TGTGCCAGCAGTTACTCGGGAATCGGCGGGGGGGATGAGCAGTTCTTC
TRBJ2-2,TRBV7-2,-,-,CASSLAPSAGELFF,TGTGCCAGCAGCTTAGCCCCCTCGGCCGGGGAGCTGTTTTTT
TRBJ2-7,TRBV18,TRBD1,-,CASSPLGQEGEQYF,TGTGCCAGCTCACCACTGGGACAGGAGGGCGAGCAGTACTTC
TRBJ2-2,TRBV4-2,-,-,CASSLSMNTGELFF,TGTGCCAGCAGCCTTTCCATGAACACCGGGGAGCTGTTTTTT
TRBJ2-6,TRBV6-5,-,-,CASSYSWSSGANVLTF,TGTGCCAGCAGTTACTCGTGGAGCTCTGGGGCCAACGTCCTGACTTTC
TRBJ1-1,TRBV25-1,TRBD1,-,CASSEYRTGGTEAFF,TGTGCCAGCAGTGAATACCGGACAGGGGGGACTGAAGCTTTCTTT
TRBJ2-5,TRBV9,TRBD2,-,CASSVDPSGGLQETQYF,TGTGCCAGCAGCGTAGATCCTAGCGGGGGCCTCCAAGAGACCCAGTACTTC
TRBJ2-3,TRBV14,TRBD1,-,CASSPGQPGTDTQYF,TGTGCCAGCAGCCCGGGACAGCCAGGCACAGATACGCAGTATTTT
TRBJ2-7,TRBV7-2,-,-,CASRGPGGAYEQYF,TGTGCCAGCAGGGGGCCTGGGGGGGCTTACGAGCAGTACTTC
TRBJ2-2,TRBV9,TRBD2,-,CASSPPSGGPTGELFF,TGTGCCAGCAGCCCTCCTAGCGGGGGACCGACGGGGGAGCTGTTTTTT
TRBJ1-2,TRBV19,-,-,CASTHDSNYGYTF,TGTGCCAGTACCCATGACAGTAACTATGGCTACACCTTC
TRBJ2-2,TRBV11-3,-,-,CASSLAQTLNTGELFF,TGTGCCAGCAGCTTAGCCCAGACACTGAACACCGGGGAGCTGTTTTTT
TRBJ2-3,TRBV7-2,TRBD2,once,CASSLVGRGPGDTQYF,TGTGCCAGCAGCTTAGTGGGGAGGGGCCCCGGAGATACGCAGTATTTT